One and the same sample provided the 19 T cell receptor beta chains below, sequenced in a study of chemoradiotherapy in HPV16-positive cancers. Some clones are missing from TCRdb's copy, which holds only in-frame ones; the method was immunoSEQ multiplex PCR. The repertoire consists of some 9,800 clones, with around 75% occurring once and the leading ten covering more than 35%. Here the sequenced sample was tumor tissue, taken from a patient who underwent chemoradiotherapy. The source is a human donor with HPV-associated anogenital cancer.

The CDR3: CASSRQGRQETQYF. The CDR3 DNA follows: TGTGCCAGCAGCAGACAGGGACGCCAAGAGACCCAGTACTTC. The J gene is TRBJ2-5, the V gene TRBV6-1; 7 nucleotides align to TRBD1. This CDR3 is built from 14 residues. Germline loops: CDR1 MNHNS, CDR2 SASEGT. Germline trimming cut 6 bases from V and 1 base from J; bases unmatched to any gene: 5.

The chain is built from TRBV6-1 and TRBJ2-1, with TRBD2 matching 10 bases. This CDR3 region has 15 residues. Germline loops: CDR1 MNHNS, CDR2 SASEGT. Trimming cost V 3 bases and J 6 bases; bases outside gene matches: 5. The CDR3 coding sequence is TGTGCCAGCAGTGAGGAAGCGGGAGGGGCCAATGAGCAGTTCTTC. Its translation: CASSEEAGGANEQFF.

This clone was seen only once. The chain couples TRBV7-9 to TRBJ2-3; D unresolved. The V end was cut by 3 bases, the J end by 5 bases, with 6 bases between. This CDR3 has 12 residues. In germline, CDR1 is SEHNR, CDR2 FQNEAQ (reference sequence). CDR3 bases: TGTGCCAGCAGCTTCGACTTAGATACGCAGTATTTT. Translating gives CASSFDLDTQYF.

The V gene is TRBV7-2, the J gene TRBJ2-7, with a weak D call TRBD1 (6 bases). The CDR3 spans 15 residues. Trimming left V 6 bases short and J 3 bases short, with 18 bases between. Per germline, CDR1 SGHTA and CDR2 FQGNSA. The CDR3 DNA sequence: TGTGCCAGCAGTAAATCGGGACATAGGAGCTACGAGCAGTACTTC. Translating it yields CASSKSGHRSYEQYF.

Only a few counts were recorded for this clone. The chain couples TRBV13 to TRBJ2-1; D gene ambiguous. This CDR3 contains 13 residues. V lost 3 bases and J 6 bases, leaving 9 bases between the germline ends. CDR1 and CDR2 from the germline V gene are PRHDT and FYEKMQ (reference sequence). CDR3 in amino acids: CASSFKGSNEQFF. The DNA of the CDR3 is TGTGCCAGCAGCTTCAAGGGTTCCAATGAGCAGTTCTTC.

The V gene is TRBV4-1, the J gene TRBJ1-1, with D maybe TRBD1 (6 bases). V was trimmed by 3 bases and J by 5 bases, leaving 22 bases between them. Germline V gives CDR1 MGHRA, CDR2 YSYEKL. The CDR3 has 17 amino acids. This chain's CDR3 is CASSQFTGTTPGTEAFF. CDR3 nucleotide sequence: TGCGCCAGCAGCCAGTTTACAGGGACCACTCCCGGGACTGAAGCTTTCTTT.

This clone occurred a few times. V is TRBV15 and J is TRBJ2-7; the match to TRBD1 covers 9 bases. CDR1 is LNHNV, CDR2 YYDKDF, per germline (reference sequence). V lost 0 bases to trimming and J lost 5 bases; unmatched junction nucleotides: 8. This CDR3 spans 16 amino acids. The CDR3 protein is CATSRDLTGGVNEQYV. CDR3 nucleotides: TGTGCCACCAGCAGAGATCTTACAGGGGGCGTCAACGAGCAGTACGTC.

Here the CDR3 DNA reads TGTGCCAGCACGGGGGGTTTGACCTACGAGCAGTACGTC. It encodes CASTGGLTYEQYV. The chain links TRBV28 to TRBJ2-7; TRBD2 agrees at 7 bases. V lost 7 bases, J lost 2 bases, and 5 bases stayed unmatched. Germline values: CDR1 MDHEN, CDR2 SYDVKM. This CDR3 is built from 13 residues.

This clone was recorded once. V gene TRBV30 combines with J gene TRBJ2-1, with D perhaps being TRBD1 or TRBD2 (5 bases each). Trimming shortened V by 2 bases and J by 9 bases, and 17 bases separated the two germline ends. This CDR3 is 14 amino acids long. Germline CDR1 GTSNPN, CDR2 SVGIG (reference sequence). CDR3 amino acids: CAWSLGELIGEQFF. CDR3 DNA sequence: TGTGCCTGGAGTTTGGGGGAGCTCATCGGTGAGCAGTTCTTC.

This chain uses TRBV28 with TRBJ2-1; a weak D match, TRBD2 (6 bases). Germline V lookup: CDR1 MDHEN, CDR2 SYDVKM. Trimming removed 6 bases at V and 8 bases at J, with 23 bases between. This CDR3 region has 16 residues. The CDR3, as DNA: TGTGCCAGCAGCAAGGCAAGATGGCAGGGACTCGATGAGCAGTTCTTC. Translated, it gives CASSKARWQGLDEQFF.

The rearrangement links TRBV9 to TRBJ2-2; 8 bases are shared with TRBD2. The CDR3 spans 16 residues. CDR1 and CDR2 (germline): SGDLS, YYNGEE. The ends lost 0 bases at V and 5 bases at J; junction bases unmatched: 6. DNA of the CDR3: TGTGCCAGCAGCGTAGCCAACGGGAGGGCTACCGGGGAGCTGTTTTTT. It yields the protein CASSVANGRATGELFF.

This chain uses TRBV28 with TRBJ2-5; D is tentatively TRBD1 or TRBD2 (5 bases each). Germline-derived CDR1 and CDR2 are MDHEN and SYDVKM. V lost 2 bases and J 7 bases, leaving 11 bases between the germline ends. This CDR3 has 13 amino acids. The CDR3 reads CASSLVRDGTQYF. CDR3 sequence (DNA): TGTGCCAGCAGTTTAGTACGGGACGGGACCCAGTACTTC. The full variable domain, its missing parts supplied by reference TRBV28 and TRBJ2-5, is DVKVTQSSRYLVKRTGEKVFLECVQDMDHENMFWYRQDPGLGLRLIYFSYDVKMKEKGDIPEGYSVSREKKERFSLILESASTNQTSMYLCASSLVRDGTQYFGPGTRLLVL.

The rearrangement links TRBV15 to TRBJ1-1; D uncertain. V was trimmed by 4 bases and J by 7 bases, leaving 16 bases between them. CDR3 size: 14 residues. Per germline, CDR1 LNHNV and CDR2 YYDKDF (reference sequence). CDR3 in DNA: TGTGCCACCAGCATAGTACCGAGTAACCTTGAAGCTTTCTTT. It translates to CATSIVPSNLEAFF.

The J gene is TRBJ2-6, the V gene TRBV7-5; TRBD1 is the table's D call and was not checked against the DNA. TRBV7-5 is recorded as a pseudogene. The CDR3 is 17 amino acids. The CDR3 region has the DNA TGTGCCAGAAGCGGACATAGTAGACAAAGTCGGGCCAACGTCCTGACTTTC. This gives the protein CARSGHSRQSRANVLTF.

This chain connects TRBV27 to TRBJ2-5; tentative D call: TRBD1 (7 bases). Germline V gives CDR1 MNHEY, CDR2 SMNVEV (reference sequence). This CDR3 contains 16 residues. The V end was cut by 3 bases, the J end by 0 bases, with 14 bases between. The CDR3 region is CASSFLQGGYQETQYF. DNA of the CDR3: TGTGCCAGCAGTTTCCTCCAGGGGGGCTACCAAGAGACCCAGTACTTC.

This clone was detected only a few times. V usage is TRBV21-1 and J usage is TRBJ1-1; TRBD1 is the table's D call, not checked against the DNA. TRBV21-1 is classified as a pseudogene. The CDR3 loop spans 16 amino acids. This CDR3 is CASRGEQGDLRAEAFF. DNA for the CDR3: TGTGCCAGCCGAGGGGAACAGGGTGACCTTAGGGCTGAAGCTTTCTTT.

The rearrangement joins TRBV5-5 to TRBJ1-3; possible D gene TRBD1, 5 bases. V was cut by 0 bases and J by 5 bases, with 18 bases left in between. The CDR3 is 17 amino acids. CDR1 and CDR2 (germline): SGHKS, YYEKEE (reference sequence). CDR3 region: CASSLGPAGSMRNTIYF. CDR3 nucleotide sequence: TGTGCCAGCAGCTTGGGGCCGGCAGGGTCCATGCGAAACACCATATATTTT.

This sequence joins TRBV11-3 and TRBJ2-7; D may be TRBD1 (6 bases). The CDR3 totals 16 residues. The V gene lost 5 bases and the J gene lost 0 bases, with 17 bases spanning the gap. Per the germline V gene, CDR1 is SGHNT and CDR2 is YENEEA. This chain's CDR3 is CASSLSGGQLSYEQYF. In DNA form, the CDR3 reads TGTGCCAGCAGCCTCAGTGGGGGACAACTCTCCTACGAGCAGTACTTC. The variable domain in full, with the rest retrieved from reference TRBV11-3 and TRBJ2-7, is EAGVVQSPRYKIIEKKQPVAFWCNPISGHNTLYWYLQNLGQGPELLIRYENEEAVDDSQLPKDRFSAERLKGVDSTLKIQPAELGDSAVYLCASSLSGGQLSYEQYFGPGTRLTVT.

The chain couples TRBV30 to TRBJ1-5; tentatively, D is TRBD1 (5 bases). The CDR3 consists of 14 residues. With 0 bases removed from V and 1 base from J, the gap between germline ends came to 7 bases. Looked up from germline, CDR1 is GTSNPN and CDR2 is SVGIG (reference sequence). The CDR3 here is CAWSVGTSNQPQHF. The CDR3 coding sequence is TGTGCCTGGAGTGTCGGGACCAGCAATCAGCCCCAGCATTTT. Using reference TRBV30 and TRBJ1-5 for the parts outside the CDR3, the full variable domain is SQTIHQWPATLVQPVGSPLSLECTVEGTSNPNLYWYRQAAGRGLQLLFYSVGIGQISSEVPQNLSASRPQDRQFILSSKKLLLSDSGFYLCAWSVGTSNQPQHFGDGTRLSIL.